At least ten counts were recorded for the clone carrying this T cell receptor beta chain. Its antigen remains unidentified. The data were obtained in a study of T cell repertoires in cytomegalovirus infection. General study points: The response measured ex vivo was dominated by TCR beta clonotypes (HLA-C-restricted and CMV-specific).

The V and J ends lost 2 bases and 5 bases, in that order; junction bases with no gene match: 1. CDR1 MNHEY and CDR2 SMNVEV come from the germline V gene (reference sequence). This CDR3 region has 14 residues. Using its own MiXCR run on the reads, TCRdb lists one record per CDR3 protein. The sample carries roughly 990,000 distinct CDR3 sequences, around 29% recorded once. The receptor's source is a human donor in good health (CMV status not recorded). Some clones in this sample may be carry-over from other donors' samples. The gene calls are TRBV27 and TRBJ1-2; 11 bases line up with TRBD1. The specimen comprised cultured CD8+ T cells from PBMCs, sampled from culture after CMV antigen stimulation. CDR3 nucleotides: TGTGCCAGCAGTTTAGGGACAGGGGGTTATGGCTACACCTTC. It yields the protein CASSLGTGGYGYTF.